This TCR beta chain was captured in a study of response to subunit inactivated influenza vaccine. TCRdb reanalysed the RT-PCR reads using MiXCR and keeps one entry per CDR3 protein. The sample lists fewer than 350,000 distinct CDR3 sequences, less than 25% occurring once. Looked up from germline, CDR1 is WSHSY and CDR2 is SAAADI. CDR3 length equals 14 residues. After removal of 2 bases from V and 7 bases from J, the junction contained 6 bases not matched to a gene. Study-wide findings and caveats: New T cells are recruited in small numbers by each seasonal influenza vaccination, according to the authors' suggestion.

This clonotype was observed at least ten times. Its antigen is not known. The chain joins TRBV10-2 to TRBJ1-2, with 8 bases aligning to TRBD1. The specimen comprised PBMCs from blood, sampled about 20 months after vaccination. This receptor was obtained from a man aged 50 to 75 who received an inactivated influenza vaccine. The CDR3 spells CASSERTGRGGYTF. The DNA of the CDR3 is TGCGCCAGCAGTGAGCGGACAGGGAGGGGTGGCTACACCTTC.